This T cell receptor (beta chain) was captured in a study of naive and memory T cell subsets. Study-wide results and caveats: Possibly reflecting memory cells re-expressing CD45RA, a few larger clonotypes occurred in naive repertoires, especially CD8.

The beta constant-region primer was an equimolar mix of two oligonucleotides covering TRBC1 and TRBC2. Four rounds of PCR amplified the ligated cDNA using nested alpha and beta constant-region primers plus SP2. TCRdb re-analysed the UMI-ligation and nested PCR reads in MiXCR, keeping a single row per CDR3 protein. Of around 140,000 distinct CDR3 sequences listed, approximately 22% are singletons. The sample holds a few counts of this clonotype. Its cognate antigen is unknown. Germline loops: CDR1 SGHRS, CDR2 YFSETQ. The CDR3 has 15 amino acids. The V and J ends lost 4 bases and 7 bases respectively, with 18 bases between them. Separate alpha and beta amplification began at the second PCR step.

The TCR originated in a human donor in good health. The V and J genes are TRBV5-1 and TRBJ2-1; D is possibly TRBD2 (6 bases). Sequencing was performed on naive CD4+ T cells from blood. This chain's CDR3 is CASSPRGSGLNEQFF. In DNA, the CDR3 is TGCGCCAGCAGCCCCCGGGGGAGCGGTTTAAATGAGCAGTTCTTC.